This T cell receptor beta chain was captured by sequencing in a study of OX40 agonist ivuxolimab in advanced cancers. Note on this clone: The antigen remains unidentified.

The study's findings and limits: CD4+ and CD8+ blood T cells expanded clonally by week 6 at 0.1 to 3.0 mg/kg. Antigen specificity remained undetermined for the expanded peripheral T cells.

TCRdb's table, derived via immunoSEQ multiplex PCR, lists solely in-frame clones and lacks some. Among approximately 76,000 clones listed, nearly 95% were seen once. V was pared by 4 bases and J by 4 bases, with 7 bases of the junction left unmatched. Germline loops: CDR1 MDHEN, CDR2 SYDVKM. This CDR3 is built from 15 residues. The clonotype comes from an adult with an advanced solid tumor such as melanoma, head and neck, liver or kidney cancer. The source material was CD4+ or CD8+ T cells sorted from blood, sampled in a trial of the OX40 agonist ivuxolimab. This rearrangement joins TRBV28 to TRBJ2-5; 9 bases align to TRBD2. This chain's CDR3 is CASSSPREGIETQYF. CDR3 nucleotides: TGTGCCAGCAGTTCCCCGCGGGAGGGTATAGAGACCCAGTACTTC.